This entry lists 30 T cell receptor beta chains sequenced from one sample in a study of identical twins. TCRdb analysed the 5' RACE reads with MiXCR anew, one entry per CDR3 protein. The sample lists around 370,000 distinct CDR3 sequences, about 10% occurring once. Sequencing was performed on naive T cells sorted from blood. Receptors were obtained from a woman in her forties or fifties in good health.

This clonotype has just a few counts. The V call is TRBV6-1, the J call TRBJ2-7, with D possibly TRBD1 on 6 matching bases. Trimming removed 4 bases from V and 2 bases from J, with 12 bases in between. Germline assignment: CDR1 MNHNS and CDR2 SASEGT. The CDR3 is made up of 14 amino acids. The CDR3: CASSALTGTYEQYV. In DNA form, the CDR3 reads TGTGCCAGCAGTGCCCTGACAGGCACCTACGAGCAGTACGTC.

The rearrangement joins TRBV5-1 to TRBJ2-1; 10 nucleotides match TRBD2. The CDR3 is made up of 18 amino acids. Germline trimming cut 0 bases from V and 5 bases from J; bases unmatched to any gene: 11. The V gene's germline CDR1 is SGHRS and CDR2 YFSETQ. The CDR3 sequence is CASSLEPLGLAVDNEQFF. CDR3 bases: TGCGCCAGCAGCTTGGAACCTCTCGGACTAGCGGTCGACAATGAGCAGTTCTTC.

V and J are TRBV12-3 or TRBV12-4 and TRBJ1-1, with D maybe TRBD1 (6 bases). The CDR3 spans 14 residues. V was cut by 6 bases and J by 5 bases, with 16 bases left in between. CDR3 nucleotide sequence: TGTGCCAGCAGCTGGGGACACCCCCCGACTGAAGCTTTCTTT. Its translation is CASSWGHPPTEAFF.

This clonotype was seen repeatedly, ten times or more. This sequence joins TRBV2 and TRBJ1-1; TRBD1 agrees at 7 bases. The trim removed 10 bases at V and 1 base at J, leaving 6 bases unmatched. The length of the CDR3 is 13 residues. CDR1 and CDR2 (germline): SNHLY, FYNNEI. This chain's CDR3 is CATRDSENTEAFF. The CDR3 DNA follows: TGTGCCACCCGGGACAGCGAGAACACTGAAGCTTTCTTT.

There are a few counts of this clonotype. The CDR3: CASSERGSRAGELFF. The CDR3 DNA reads TGTGCCAGCAGTGAAAGGGGTTCGAGGGCCGGGGAGCTGTTTTTT. The J gene is TRBJ2-2, the V gene TRBV2, with D tentatively TRBD1 or TRBD2 (5 bases each). The CDR3 is 15 residues long. Trimming took off 2 bases at V and 6 bases at J, with 13 bases between the two ends. Germline CDR1 is SNHLY and CDR2 is FYNNEI.

The V call is TRBV7-9, the J call TRBJ2-1; 11 bases are shared with TRBD2. The germline V gene encodes CDR1 SEHNR and CDR2 FQNEAQ (reference sequence). This CDR3 has 17 amino acids. V lost 0 bases and J lost 7; bases outside the gene matches: 8. CDR3 sequence (DNA): TGTGCCAGCAGCTTAGCTCTAACCGGGACTAGCGGTAATGAGCAGTTCTTC. It encodes CASSLALTGTSGNEQFF.

The rearrangement joins TRBV4-1 to TRBJ2-7, with 7 bases identical to TRBD2. The CDR3 spans 15 residues. CDR1 and CDR2 from the germline V gene are MGHRA and YSYEKL. The V segment lost 0 bases and the J segment 2 bases; nucleotides outside the gene matches: 4. CDR3 in amino acids: CASSQETSIAYEQYV. The CDR3, as DNA: TGCGCCAGCAGCCAAGAGACTAGCATAGCCTACGAGCAGTACGTC.

This chain uses TRBV5-1 with TRBJ2-3; 10 nucleotides match TRBD2. Germline-derived CDR1 and CDR2 are SGHRS and YFSETQ. The CDR3 contains 16 residues. The ends lost 5 bases at V and 0 bases at J; junction bases unmatched: 6. The CDR3 reads CASRKGLAYSTDTQYF. The CDR3 nucleotides are TGCGCCAGCAGGAAGGGACTAGCGTACAGCACAGATACGCAGTATTTT.

This clonotype has a count of ten or more. The chain is built from TRBV12-3 or TRBV12-4 and TRBJ1-2; D gene ambiguous. V was cut by 0 bases and J by 0 bases, with 11 bases left in between. This CDR3 is 16 amino acids long. The CDR3 coding sequence is TGTGCCAGCAGTTTAGCCCGGTCGAAGTCTAACTATGGCTACACCTTC. This encodes CASSLARSKSNYGYTF.

The sample holds many counts of this clonotype. The V call is TRBV12-3 or TRBV12-4, the J call TRBJ2-1; 10 bases map to TRBD2. V was clipped by 5 bases and J by 7 bases; unmatched bases: 5. The CDR3 is 14 residues long. CDR3 amino acids: CASSPGTSENEQFF. CDR3 coding DNA: TGTGCCAGCAGTCCCGGGACTAGCGAAAATGAGCAGTTCTTC.

This clonotype was observed a handful of times. This chain uses TRBV29-1 with TRBJ2-7, with 8 bases lining up with TRBD2. Trimming removed 5 bases from V and 3 bases from J; junction bases left unmatched: 0. Germline CDR1 and CDR2: SQVTM and ANQGSEA. The CDR3 sequence is 11 residues long. The CDR3 DNA reads as TGCAGCGTTCTAGCGGGCTACGAGCAGTACTTC. Translated, it gives CSVLAGYEQYF.

The chain joins TRBV6-5 to TRBJ1-5; D unresolved. This CDR3 is 14 amino acids long. Germline CDR1 reads MNHEY; CDR2 reads SVGAGI. V gave up 0 bases and J gave up 7 bases, with 10 bases separating them. The CDR3 nucleotides are TGTGCCAGCAGTTACTCGACTTTTGGGCAGCCCCAGCATTTT. Translated: CASSYSTFGQPQHF.

The J gene is TRBJ2-5, the V gene TRBV7-9; D gene uncertain. The length of the CDR3 is 13 residues. The germline CDR1 and CDR2 sequences are SEHNR and FQNEAQ (reference sequence). V was shortened by 4 bases and J by 5 bases, with 11 bases between the two germline ends. For the CDR3, the DNA is TGTGCCAGCAGCTCCCCCGCGAGGGAGACCCAGTACTTC. Its translation: CASSSPARETQYF.

This clonotype was detected a few times. The chain joins TRBV6-1 to TRBJ2-3; possible D gene TRBD2, 5 bases. The CDR3 runs 17 residues. Germline V CDR1 and CDR2: MNHNS, SASEGT. V was pared by 4 bases and J by 1 base, with 18 bases between. The CDR3 DNA is TGTGCCAGCAGTGGGCGGGCTAGCCGAACAGGCACAGATACGCAGTATTTT. Translation: CASSGRASRTGTDTQYF.

This clonotype was seen many times. V is TRBV5-1 and J is TRBJ2-2; D is possibly TRBD2 (5 bases). The CDR3 extends over 13 amino acids. Deletions cut 6 bases from V and 4 bases from J, with 10 bases between. Germline-derived CDR1 and CDR2 are SGHRS and YFSETQ. The CDR3 loop is CASNVAGTGELFF. The CDR3 coding sequence is TGCGCCAGCAACGTCGCGGGCACCGGGGAGCTGTTTTTT.

DNA for the CDR3: TGTGCCAGCAGCTTAGCAGGGAGGTTCTACAATGAGCAGTTCTTC. Its protein product is CASSLAGRFYNEQFF. The chain recombines TRBV5-6 with TRBJ2-1; possible D gene TRBD2, 6 bases. In germline, CDR1 is SGHDT, CDR2 YYEEEE. The V end was cut by 2 bases, the J end by 3 bases, with 12 bases between. The CDR3 consists of 15 residues.

The V and J genes are TRBV28 and TRBJ1-6; 7 positions match TRBD1. Losses at the gene ends were 7 bases for V and 5 bases for J; bases not matched to a gene: 5. This CDR3 is 14 amino acids long. Germline CDR1 reads MDHEN; CDR2 reads SYDVKM. The CDR3 DNA follows: TGTGCCAGCAATCCGGGACAGAATAATTCACCCCTCCACTTT. As protein: CASNPGQNNSPLHF.

This clonotype was counted a few times. The chain joins TRBV5-1 to TRBJ1-1, with D possibly being TRBD1 (6 bases). Germline CDR1 is SGHRS and CDR2 is YFSETQ. The CDR3 runs to 15 residues. Trimming shortened V by 4 bases and J by 5 bases, and 18 bases separated the two germline ends. Here the CDR3 DNA reads TGCGCCAGCAGCCCCCTACAGGGCTCGCTAACTGAAGCTTTCTTT. Amino acids: CASSPLQGSLTEAFF.

Here the CDR3 reads CASSRPRGLAYTGELFF. CDR3 nucleotide sequence: TGTGCCAGCAGTCGGCCCAGGGGGCTAGCGTACACCGGGGAGCTGTTTTTT. J is TRBJ2-2 and V is TRBV5-6; 8 bases match TRBD1. Unmatched junction bases numbered 12, after V lost 5 bases and J lost 3 bases. CDR3 length: 17 residues. Germline values: CDR1 SGHDT, CDR2 YYEEEE.

This clonotype was observed a few times. The rearrangement joins TRBV20-1 to TRBJ1-1; D is perhaps TRBD1 (6 bases). This CDR3 contains 15 residues. The V end was cut by 0 bases, the J end by 5 bases, with 16 bases between. In germline, CDR1 is DFQATT, CDR2 SNEGSKA (reference sequence). The CDR3 DNA follows: TGCAGTGCTAGAGATCTAAGGGTAGGGGGTACTGAAGCTTTCTTT. Translated: CSARDLRVGGTEAFF.

This clonotype was counted many times. This chain joins TRBV11-2 and TRBJ1-4, with a possible D match to TRBD1 (6 bases). The germline V and J ends were trimmed by 0 bases and 6 bases, with 17 bases remaining between them. CDR3 size: 17 residues. The germline gives CDR1 SGHAT, CDR2 FQNNGV. The DNA of the CDR3 is TGTGCCAGCAGCTTAGAGGCGAGACAGGTTGGGGATGAAAAACTGTTTTTT. Translating it yields CASSLEARQVGDEKLFF.

This clonotype was seen more than once but under ten times. This chain uses TRBV20-1 with TRBJ2-3, with D possibly being TRBD2 (6 bases). The CDR3 totals 13 residues. The germline gives CDR1 DFQATT, CDR2 SNEGSKA (reference sequence). Trimming took 5 bases from V and 8 from J, leaving 17 bases between them. CDR3 nucleotide sequence: TGCAGTGCTTCCGGGACTCCCTCCGGTACGCAGTATTTT. This sequence encodes CSASGTPSGTQYF.

This clonotype was seen repeatedly, ten times or more. The chain is built from TRBV5-1 and TRBJ2-7; D may be TRBD1 or TRBD2 (5 bases each). Germline V gene data show CDR1 as SGHRS and CDR2 as YFSETQ. The CDR3 has 13 residues. V lost 5 bases and J lost 3, with 12 bases in between. The CDR3 bases are TGCGCCAGCAGATGGGACGCAAGCTACGAGCAGTACTTC. It yields the protein CASRWDASYEQYF.

This clonotype was counted only a few times. The DNA of the CDR3 is TGTGCCAGCAGTTTAGCTCTGCGGGCCGGCTGGGAGGGCTACACCTTC. The encoded protein is CASSLALRAGWEGYTF. The chain combines TRBV12-3 or TRBV12-4 with TRBJ1-2, with D uncertain. The CDR3 consists of 16 residues. Between the trimmed V and J ends, which lost 0 bases and 8 bases, there was a span of 19 bases.

In this sample, this clonotype turned up many times. The gene calls are TRBV4-2 and TRBJ1-3; the D gene is possibly TRBD1 (6 bases). V was cut by 0 bases and J by 5 bases, with 17 bases left in between. The germline V gene encodes CDR1 LGHNA and CDR2 YNFKEQ. The CDR3 runs to 17 residues. CDR3 residues: CASSQDPGGGLRNTIYF. The DNA for the CDR3 is TGTGCCAGCAGCCAAGATCCGGGAGGGGGGTTGAGAAACACCATATATTTT.

The genes are TRBV6-2 or TRBV6-3 and TRBJ2-3; 8 bases are a match to TRBD1. Germline loops: CDR1 MNHEY, CDR2 SVGEGT. The CDR3 runs 12 residues. J lost 8 bases, V lost 5 bases, and 3 bases had no gene match. Written as DNA, the CDR3 is TGTGCCAGCAGTCAGGGGGCGTCTACGCAGTATTTT. Protein: CASSQGASTQYF.

There are a few counts of this clonotype. The J gene is TRBJ2-3, the V gene TRBV20-1, with 7 positions matching TRBD2. Germline V gene data show CDR1 as DFQATT and CDR2 as SNEGSKA (reference sequence). Germline trimming cut 4 bases from V and 5 bases from J; bases unmatched to any gene: 9. This CDR3 has 14 residues. Here the CDR3 reads CSAKSGEGRDTQYF. For the CDR3, the DNA is TGCAGTGCTAAGAGCGGGGAAGGTAGAGATACGCAGTATTTT.

This clonotype has ten or more counts. The chain uses TRBV12-3 or TRBV12-4 and TRBJ2-2; D is ambiguous. Trimming shortened V by 2 bases and J by 6 bases, and 10 bases separated the two germline ends. This CDR3 is built from 14 residues. The DNA of the CDR3 is TGTGCCAGCAGTTTACCCGTGGATCCCGGGGAGCTGTTTTTT. It specifies CASSLPVDPGELFF.

This rearrangement joins TRBV25-1 to TRBJ2-1; 7 bases align to TRBD1. Germline V gene sequence: CDR1 MGHDK, CDR2 SYGVNS. This CDR3 has 15 amino acids. With 5 bases clipped from V and 5 bases from J, the junction kept 9 bases outside the gene matches. The CDR3 loop is CASSKGWQGDNEQFF. The CDR3 nucleotides read TGTGCCAGCAGTAAAGGGTGGCAGGGGGACAATGAGCAGTTCTTC.

The gene calls are TRBV6-5 and TRBJ2-7, with 10 bases lining up with TRBD2. CDR1 and CDR2 from the germline V gene are MNHEY and SVGAGI. The CDR3 length is 15 residues. Unmatched junction bases numbered 13, after V lost 7 bases and J lost 7 bases. CDR3 amino acids: CASTSLAGAPGEQYF. CDR3 coding DNA: TGTGCCAGCACCTCCCTAGCGGGGGCCCCGGGGGAGCAGTACTTC.